The rows below give T cell receptor beta chains drawn from one sample of a study of T cells after yellow fever vaccination. One entry per CDR3 protein results from TCRdb running MiXCR on the 5' RACE reads. The table includes 300,000 to 350,000 distinct CDR3 sequences, 4% detected once. The sequencing here drew on PBMCs, taken 5 days after the yellow fever booster vaccination. All receptors come from a man younger than 30 who received the YFV17D yellow fever vaccine. CDR3s include the opening cysteine and the closing phenylalanine or tryptophan. The D gene is left open where the match is weak. Clone sizes are given selectively: once, few, many, or a class where the clone is expanded.

TRBV18	.	.	TRBJ1-1	TGTGCCAGCTCACCAACCGATGGGGACACTGAAGCTTTCTTT	CASSPTDGDTEAFF
TRBV7-2	.	.	TRBJ1-1	TGTGCCAGCAGCTATGGGGCGATGAACACTGAAGCTTTCTTT	CASSYGAMNTEAFF
TRBV4-3	.	many	TRBJ1-6	TGCGCCAGTAGTCGGGGAGACTATAATTCACCCCTCCACTTT	CASSRGDYNSPLHF
TRBV5-6	.	few	TRBJ1-2	TGTGCCAGCAGCCCGGTCAACGAGGTCTATGGCTACACCTTC	CASSPVNEVYGYTF
TRBV20-1	.	few	TRBJ1-6	TGCAGTGGCACCTCCACTGGACCAGGGACTGATTCACCCCTCCACTTT	CSGTSTGPGTDSPLHF
TRBV4-2	TRBD1	.	TRBJ1-1	TGTGCCAGCAGCCGAAAGGGACAGAGGAACACTGAAGCTTTCTTT	CASSRKGQRNTEAFF
TRBV6-1	.	many	TRBJ2-5	TGTGCCAGCCAAAACGTCCCCCAGGGAGGTCTGACCCAGTACTTC	CASQNVPQGGLTQYF
TRBV20-1	.	few	TRBJ2-5	TGCAGTGCTGGACGGCCTCAAGAGACCCAGTACTTC	CSAGRPQETQYF
TRBV25-1	.	many	TRBJ2-7	TGTGCCAGCAGTGAAGGTCTCGAGCAGTACTTC	CASSEGLEQYF
TRBV28	.	.	TRBJ1-2	TGTGCCAGCAATGAGGGTGGTAACTATGGCTACACCTTC	CASNEGGNYGYTF
TRBV29-1	.	.	TRBJ2-3	TGCAGCGTTGTAGCCAACAGGGTCGGGGGCACAGATACGCAGTATTTT	CSVVANRVGGTDTQYF
TRBV3-1	TRBD2	many	TRBJ2-1	TGTGCCAGCAGCTCCAGCGGGGCCGGGTTTAATGAGCAGTTCTTC	CASSSSGAGFNEQFF
TRBV5-1	TRBD1	many	TRBJ1-4	TGCGCCAGCAGCCCGCTGACAGGGATTGAGGAAAAACTGTTTTTT	CASSPLTGIEEKLFF
TRBV20-1	.	.	TRBJ1-4	TGCAGTGCTTCAATTAATAGGGAAAAACTGTTTTTT	CSASINREKLFF
TRBV4-1	.	few	TRBJ2-1	TGCGCCAGCAGCCAGGTCCCCCGGGGACCCTTGGATGAGCAGTTCTTC	CASSQVPRGPLDEQFF
TRBV12-3/TRBV12-4	.	.	TRBJ1-1	TGTGCCAGCAGGCCCATTCGACAGAACACTGAAGCTTTCTTT	CASRPIRQNTEAFF
TRBV30	.	many	TRBJ2-7	TGTGCCTGGAGTGTAAATGTCGGCGACGAGCAGTACTTC	CAWSVNVGDEQYF
TRBV7-8	.	many	TRBJ2-1	TGTGCCAGCAGCTTAAAACTGAGGCAGGGTGAGCAGTTCTTC	CASSLKLRQGEQFF
TRBV28	.	many	TRBJ1-1	TGTGCCAGCAGGGGTATCACTGAAGCTTTCTTT	CASRGITEAFF
TRBV20-1	.	few	TRBJ2-1	TGCAGTGCTAGGACCCTTGGGCGGGACAGCTCCTACAATGAGCAGTTCTTC	CSARTLGRDSSYNEQFF
TRBV9	.	few	TRBJ1-2	TGTGCCAGCAGCGCAGATGAGAACTATGGCTACACCTTC	CASSADENYGYTF
TRBV2	.	many	TRBJ2-5	TGTGCCAGCAGACGGGACCAGCAAGAGACCCAGTACTTC	CASRRDQQETQYF
TRBV7-6	.	.	TRBJ1-1	TGTGCCAGCAGCCAAGCCGGGACTCGGGCTGAAGCTTTCTTT	CASSQAGTRAEAFF
TRBV6-1	.	few	TRBJ2-6	TGTGCCAGCGGTCCAAGGGGCACTGGGGCCAACGTCCTGACTTTC	CASGPRGTGANVLTF
TRBV20-1	.	few	TRBJ1-6	TGCAGTGCCAAACCCACAGGGAGCTCCTATAATTCACCCCTCCACTTT	CSAKPTGSSYNSPLHF
TRBV4-3	.	many	TRBJ2-2	TGCGCCAGCAGCCAGCTCTTCACCGGGGAGCTGTTTTTT	CASSQLFTGELFF
TRBV20-1	TRBD1	many	TRBJ1-5	TGCAGTGCTAGAGCCCACAGGGGGCGTGAAGGGAGAGGCAATCAGCCCCAGCATTTT	CSARAHRGREGRGNQPQHF
TRBV6-5	.	.	TRBJ2-2	TGTGCCAGCACCGCCCTGGGGCAGGGACGTTTTTCGAACACCGGGGAGCTGTTTTTT	CASTALGQGRFSNTGELFF
TRBV7-9	.	few	TRBJ2-5	TGTGCCAGCAGCTGGACACAAGAGACCCAGTACTTC	CASSWTQETQYF
TRBV2	TRBD2	few	TRBJ2-5	TGTGCCGGGGGGGTCCGGGAGACCCAGTACTTC	CAGGVRETQYF
TRBV7-3	TRBD2	many	TRBJ2-5	TGTGCCAGCAGCCCAGGCCCTAGCGGGGGGCGGGAGACCCAGTACTTC	CASSPGPSGGRETQYF
TRBV6-5	.	few	TRBJ2-3	TGTGCCAGCAGTTACGGGGGGACGAGCACAGATACGCAGTATTTT	CASSYGGTSTDTQYF
TRBV7-8	.	many	TRBJ1-1	TGTGCCAGCACTCCAGGGTTGAACACTGAAGCTTTCTTT	CASTPGLNTEAFF
TRBV6-2/TRBV6-3	TRBD1	few	TRBJ1-2	TGTGCCAGCAGTTACTCATGGACAGGGGCTAACTATGGCTACACCTTC	CASSYSWTGANYGYTF
TRBV11-2	.	many	TRBJ2-3	TGTGCCAGCAGCTCCGCTGTGGCGGGACGGGGGTCGCAGTATTTT	CASSSAVAGRGSQYF
TRBV4-2	.	few	TRBJ2-2	TGTGCCAGCAGCCAAGAACTAGGGGGGGCCGGGGAGCTGTTTTTT	CASSQELGGAGELFF
TRBV20-1	TRBD1	few	TRBJ2-7	TGCAGTGCTACCCCGGGACAGGGGGCCTACGAGCAGTACTTC	CSATPGQGAYEQYF
TRBV7-2	.	many	TRBJ1-5	TGTGCCAGCAGCTCCGCAGGGGGCAATCAGCCCCAGCATTTT	CASSSAGGNQPQHF
TRBV3-1	.	.	TRBJ1-2	TGTGCCAGCAGCCAATCGGACCGGGCAGGCTATGGCTACACCTTC	CASSQSDRAGYGYTF
TRBV21-1	.	few	TRBJ2-1	TGTGCCAGCAGGATGGAGGACAGGGGGAATGAGCAGTTCTTC	CASRMEDRGNEQFF
TRBV4-2	TRBD1	.	TRBJ2-7	TGTGCCAGCAGCCAAGCTAGGACAGGGGGCACCTACGAGCAGTACTTC	CASSQARTGGTYEQYF
TRBV5-1	.	few	TRBJ1-1	TGCGCCAGCCCAGTGAACACTGAAGCTTTCTTT	CASPVNTEAFF
TRBV24-1	TRBD1	many	TRBJ2-2	TGTGCCACCAGTGAATCCACCGTCACAGGGGAGTACACCGGGGAGCTGTTTTTT	CATSESTVTGEYTGELFF
TRBV7-2	TRBD2	many	TRBJ2-5	TGTGCCAGCAGCCGGACCGGACTAGCCCTAAACTCGGTAGAGACCCAGTACTTC	CASSRTGLALNSVETQYF
TRBV6-4	.	.	TRBJ1-1	TGTGCCAGCAGTGACTCAGGGGACACTGAAGCTTTCTTT	CASSDSGDTEAFF
TRBV4-3	.	few	TRBJ2-1	TGCGCCAGCAGCCAAGAGGGCCAGGAGGTCTACAATGAGCAGTTCTTC	CASSQEGQEVYNEQFF
TRBV20-1	.	.	TRBJ2-2	TGCAGTGCTGCTAGGGCGTCCGGGGAGCTGTTTTTT	CSAARASGELFF
TRBV10-3	TRBD2	many	TRBJ2-2	TGTGCCATCCCGGGGGGGGGCACCGGGGAGCTGTTTTTT	CAIPGGGTGELFF
TRBV9	.	many	TRBJ2-2	TGTGCCAGCAGCGTAACCGGAAACACCGGGGAGCTGTTTTTT	CASSVTGNTGELFF
TRBV29-1	.	many	TRBJ2-7	TGCAGCGTTCGGTCTTCCCCCACCTACGAGCAGTACTTC	CSVRSSPTYEQYF
TRBV27	TRBD1	.	TRBJ1-1	TGTGCCAGCACCCTAACGCCCGGACAGGCGAACACTGAAGCTTTCTTT	CASTLTPGQANTEAFF
TRBV5-6	.	.	TRBJ2-1	TGTGCCAGCAGCTTGGGGGGGGCGGGTTACAATGAGCAGTTCTTC	CASSLGGAGYNEQFF
TRBV7-2	TRBD2	few	TRBJ2-1	TGTGCCAGCAGCTCTAGCGGGGGGGCCCCCAATGAGCAGTTCTTC	CASSSSGGAPNEQFF
TRBV6-6	TRBD1	.	TRBJ1-2	TGTGCCAGCAATCCACCATGGGACAGGAATGGCTACACCTTC	CASNPPWDRNGYTF
TRBV10-1	TRBD2	few	TRBJ2-2	TGCGCCAGCAGACTAGCGGGGGACACCGGGGAGCTGTTTTTT	CASRLAGDTGELFF
TRBV20-1	.	many	TRBJ2-5	TGCAGTGCTAGGCTCCCGGGACTTTACGAAGATCAAGAGACCCAGTACTTC	CSARLPGLYEDQETQYF
TRBV5-1	.	many	TRBJ1-1	TGCGCCAGCAGCCCCCTGGGGGTGAACACTGAAGCTTTCTTT	CASSPLGVNTEAFF
TRBV7-9	.	many	TRBJ2-5	TGTGCCAGCGGACTACCGACCCAAGTGACCCAGTACTTC	CASGLPTQVTQYF
TRBV4-2	.	many	TRBJ2-3	TGTGCCAGCAGCCAAGAAAGGGTGGATACGCAGTATTTT	CASSQERVDTQYF
TRBV5-1	.	many	TRBJ2-3	TGCGCCAGCAGCTGGCCGGGACTCCCAGGGGCAGATACGCAGTATTTT	CASSWPGLPGADTQYF